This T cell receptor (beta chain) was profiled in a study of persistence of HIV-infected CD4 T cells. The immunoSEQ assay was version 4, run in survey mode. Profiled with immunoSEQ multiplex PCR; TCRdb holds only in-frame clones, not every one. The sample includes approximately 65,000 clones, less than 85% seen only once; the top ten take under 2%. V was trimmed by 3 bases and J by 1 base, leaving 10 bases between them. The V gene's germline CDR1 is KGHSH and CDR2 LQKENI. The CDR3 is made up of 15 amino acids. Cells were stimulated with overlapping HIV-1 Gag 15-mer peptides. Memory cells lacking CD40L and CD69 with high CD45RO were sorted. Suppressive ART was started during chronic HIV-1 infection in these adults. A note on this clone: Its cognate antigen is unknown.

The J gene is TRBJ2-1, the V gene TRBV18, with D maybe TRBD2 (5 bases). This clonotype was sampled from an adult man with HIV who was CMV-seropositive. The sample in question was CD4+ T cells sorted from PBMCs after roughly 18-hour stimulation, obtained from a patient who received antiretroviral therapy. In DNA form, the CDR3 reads TGTGCCAGCTCACCCGCTGGCGGGTCCTACAATGAGCAGTTCTTC. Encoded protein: CASSPAGGSYNEQFF.